This entry describes one T cell receptor (beta chain). The source of the sample is a study of blood T cell repertoires in COVID-19. On the study more broadly: The analysed material was cDNA or gDNA that came from T cells, B-cell-depleted T cells, or PBMCs.

In the original analysis: Reference gene primer amplification gave estimated nucleated cell counts. Profiled with immunoSEQ multiplex PCR; TCRdb holds only in-frame clones, not every one. That table supplies the V and J calls and clone size; D and trimming were determined from the DNA. Found here are approximately 220,000 clones, under 90% of them singletons; the top ten hold 5% to 6.5%. V lost 5 bases and J lost 3; bases outside the gene matches: 7. From germline, CDR1 is SNHLY and CDR2 FYNNEI. The length of the CDR3 is 15 residues. The source of this sequence is a woman aged 55 to 70 who had recovered from COVID-19. The chain is built from TRBV2 and TRBJ2-3; TRBD2 matches 8 bases. The specimen sequenced was peripheral blood. In DNA, the CDR3 is TGTGCCAGCAGTCAGGGTGGCGGGGGGACAGATACGCAGTATTTT. Encoded protein: CASSQGGGGTDTQYF.